The entry below describes one TCR beta chain. Antigen: not known. Profiled with immunoSEQ multiplex PCR; TCRdb holds only in-frame clones, not every one. The table lists approximately 240,000 clones, over 60% of them singletons. This record belongs to a study of shared clonotypes between healthy human individuals. Germline V gene data show CDR1 as SGHVS and CDR2 as FQNEAQ. After removal of 0 bases from V and 0 bases from J, the junction contained 6 bases not matched to a gene. The CDR3 loop spans 18 amino acids. All participating donors were Caucasian adults from Nashville, Tennessee. Whole-study results and caveats: Clonotypes that were shared across four donors made up approximately 5% of naive CD4 clonotypes. On the whole, naive subsets had larger estimated richness than memory subsets had.

The TCR was taken from a young man in good health. Material: memory CD4+ T cells sorted from blood. Subset given: CD45RA-negative fraction. J is TRBJ2-1 and V is TRBV7-8; 9 positions agree with TRBD2. CDR3 nucleotide sequence: TGTGCCAGCAGCTTAGCGTTTAGCGGGAGTTTCTCCTACAATGAGCAGTTCTTC. Translating gives CASSLAFSGSFSYNEQFF.